This note documents a single TCR beta chain sequence. The CDR3 covers 13 residues. Losses at the gene ends were 3 bases for V and 6 bases for J; bases not matched to a gene: 5. Per the germline V gene, CDR1 is DFQATT and CDR2 is SNEGSKA (reference sequence). Original methodology: Using reference gene primer amplification, nucleated cell counts were estimated. Sequencing was performed with immunoSEQ multiplex PCR; in TCRdb, only in-frame clones are kept and a portion is missing. V, J and clone size are those of that table, while D and trimming were read from the DNA. The sample consists of tens of thousands of clones, just under 85% of them appearing once. The record originates from a study of blood T cell repertoires in COVID-19. As for the study in general: Collection of acute and convalescent COVID-19 samples took place in the United States, Italy and Spain. T cells, B-cell-depleted T cells, or PBMCs supplied cDNA or gDNA.

The chain carries TRBV20-1 and TRBJ2-7; 10 bases are shared with TRBD1. Sequencing was carried out using peripheral blood. The source of this sequence is a man in his 70s with acute or convalescent COVID-19. The CDR3 region has the DNA TGCAGTGCTAGTGACAGGGGGCCGAGCGAGCAGTACTTC. Translating it yields CSASDRGPSEQYF.